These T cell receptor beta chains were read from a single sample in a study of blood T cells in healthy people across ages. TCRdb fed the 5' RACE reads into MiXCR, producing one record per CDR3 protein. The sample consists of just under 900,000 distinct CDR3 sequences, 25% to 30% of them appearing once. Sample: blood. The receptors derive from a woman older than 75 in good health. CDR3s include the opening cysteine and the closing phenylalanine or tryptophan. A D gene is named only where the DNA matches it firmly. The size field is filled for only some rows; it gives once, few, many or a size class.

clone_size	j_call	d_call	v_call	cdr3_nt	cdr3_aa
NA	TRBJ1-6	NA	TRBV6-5	TGTGCCGGCAGATCGTATAATTCACCCCTCCACTTT	CAGRSYNSPLHF
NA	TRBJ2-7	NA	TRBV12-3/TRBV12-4	TGTGCCAGCAGCCGGGACCTATCTCGCGAGCAGTACTTC	CASSRDLSREQYF
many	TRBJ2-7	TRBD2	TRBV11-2	TGTGCCAGCAGCTCGGGCTTGTCGGGACTAGCCCCCTACGAGCAGTACTTC	CASSSGLSGLAPYEQYF
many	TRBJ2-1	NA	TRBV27	TGTGCCAGCAGCGAGAAGAGGGGGAATGAGCAGTTCTTC	CASSEKRGNEQFF
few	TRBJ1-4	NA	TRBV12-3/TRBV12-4	TGTGCCAGCAGTTTAGGGGCTTATGAAAAACTGTTTTTT	CASSLGAYEKLFF
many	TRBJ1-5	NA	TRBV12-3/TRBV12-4	TGTGCCAGCAGTTTAGGGAGTCAGCCCCAGCATTTT	CASSLGSQPQHF
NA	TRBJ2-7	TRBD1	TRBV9	TGTGCCAGCAGTGAACTCGACAGGGGCTCCTACGAGCAGTACTTC	CASSELDRGSYEQYF
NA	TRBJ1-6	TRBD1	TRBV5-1	TGCGCCAACAGCACCCGCGACAGGGAAGATAATTCACCCCTCCACTTT	CANSTRDREDNSPLHF
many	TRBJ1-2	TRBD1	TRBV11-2	TGTGCCAGCAGCAATTTACAGGGGGCAGGGTATGGCTACACCTTC	CASSNLQGAGYGYTF
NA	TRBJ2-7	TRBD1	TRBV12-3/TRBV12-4	TGTGCCAGCTCACCACAGCAGGGGGATAACGACGAGCAGTACTTC	CASSPQQGDNDEQYF
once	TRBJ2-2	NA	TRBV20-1	TGCAGTGCCATGCTACCGGGGGCGTGGAGCACCGGGGAGCTGTTTTTT	CSAMLPGAWSTGELFF
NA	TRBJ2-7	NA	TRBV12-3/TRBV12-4	TGTGCCAGCACCGGGGAAGACAGAGCCTACGAGCAGTACTTC	CASTGEDRAYEQYF
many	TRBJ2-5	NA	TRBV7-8	TGTGCCAGCAGCTTACAGGGGGAGACCCAGTACTTC	CASSLQGETQYF
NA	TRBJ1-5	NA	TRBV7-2	TGTGCCAGCAGCGGAGGACAGTACCATCAGCCCCAGCATTTT	CASSGGQYHQPQHF
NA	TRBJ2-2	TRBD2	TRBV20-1	TGCAGTGCTAGAGATCCGGAGCGGGGGGACACCGGGGAGCTGTTTTTT	CSARDPERGDTGELFF
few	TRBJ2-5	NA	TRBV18	TGTGCCAGCTCACCGATGGAGACCCAGTACTTC	CASSPMETQYF
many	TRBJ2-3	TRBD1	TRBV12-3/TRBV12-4	TGTGCCAGCAGGAGACAGGGGGCCAACTCCCTTCGCACAGATACGCAGTATTTT	CASRRQGANSLRTDTQYF
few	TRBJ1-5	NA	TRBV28	TGTGCCAGCAGTTTCAGTGGGGTCGGCAATCAGCCCCAGCATTTT	CASSFSGVGNQPQHF
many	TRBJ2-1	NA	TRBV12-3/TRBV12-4	TGTGCCAGCAGTTTAGGGGTGCTACAGGGCTACAATGAGCAGTTCTTC	CASSLGVLQGYNEQFF
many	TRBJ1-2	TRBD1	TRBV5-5	TGTGCCAGCAGCTCCAATCCTCCGGGACAGGGATATGGCTACACCTTC	CASSSNPPGQGYGYTF
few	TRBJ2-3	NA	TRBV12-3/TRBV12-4	TGTGCCAGCAGTTTAGGGGTGGGCACAGATGTGCAGTATTTT	CASSLGVGTDVQYF
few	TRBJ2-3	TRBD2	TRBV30	TGTGCCTGGAGAACACTAGCGGGGAAGACAGATACGCAGTATTTT	CAWRTLAGKTDTQYF
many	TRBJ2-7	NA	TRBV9	TGTGCCAGCAGTCCAACGTGGGTGAGCTACGAGCAGTACTTC	CASSPTWVSYEQYF
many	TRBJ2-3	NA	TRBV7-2	TGTGCCAGCAGCTCAATTGGGGGGCGGAAGACAGATACGCAGTATTTT	CASSSIGGRKTDTQYF
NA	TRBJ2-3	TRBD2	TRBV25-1	TGTGCCAGCAGTGCCATCTTTCTAGCGGGGGGCTTCACAGATACGCAGTATTTT	CASSAIFLAGGFTDTQYF